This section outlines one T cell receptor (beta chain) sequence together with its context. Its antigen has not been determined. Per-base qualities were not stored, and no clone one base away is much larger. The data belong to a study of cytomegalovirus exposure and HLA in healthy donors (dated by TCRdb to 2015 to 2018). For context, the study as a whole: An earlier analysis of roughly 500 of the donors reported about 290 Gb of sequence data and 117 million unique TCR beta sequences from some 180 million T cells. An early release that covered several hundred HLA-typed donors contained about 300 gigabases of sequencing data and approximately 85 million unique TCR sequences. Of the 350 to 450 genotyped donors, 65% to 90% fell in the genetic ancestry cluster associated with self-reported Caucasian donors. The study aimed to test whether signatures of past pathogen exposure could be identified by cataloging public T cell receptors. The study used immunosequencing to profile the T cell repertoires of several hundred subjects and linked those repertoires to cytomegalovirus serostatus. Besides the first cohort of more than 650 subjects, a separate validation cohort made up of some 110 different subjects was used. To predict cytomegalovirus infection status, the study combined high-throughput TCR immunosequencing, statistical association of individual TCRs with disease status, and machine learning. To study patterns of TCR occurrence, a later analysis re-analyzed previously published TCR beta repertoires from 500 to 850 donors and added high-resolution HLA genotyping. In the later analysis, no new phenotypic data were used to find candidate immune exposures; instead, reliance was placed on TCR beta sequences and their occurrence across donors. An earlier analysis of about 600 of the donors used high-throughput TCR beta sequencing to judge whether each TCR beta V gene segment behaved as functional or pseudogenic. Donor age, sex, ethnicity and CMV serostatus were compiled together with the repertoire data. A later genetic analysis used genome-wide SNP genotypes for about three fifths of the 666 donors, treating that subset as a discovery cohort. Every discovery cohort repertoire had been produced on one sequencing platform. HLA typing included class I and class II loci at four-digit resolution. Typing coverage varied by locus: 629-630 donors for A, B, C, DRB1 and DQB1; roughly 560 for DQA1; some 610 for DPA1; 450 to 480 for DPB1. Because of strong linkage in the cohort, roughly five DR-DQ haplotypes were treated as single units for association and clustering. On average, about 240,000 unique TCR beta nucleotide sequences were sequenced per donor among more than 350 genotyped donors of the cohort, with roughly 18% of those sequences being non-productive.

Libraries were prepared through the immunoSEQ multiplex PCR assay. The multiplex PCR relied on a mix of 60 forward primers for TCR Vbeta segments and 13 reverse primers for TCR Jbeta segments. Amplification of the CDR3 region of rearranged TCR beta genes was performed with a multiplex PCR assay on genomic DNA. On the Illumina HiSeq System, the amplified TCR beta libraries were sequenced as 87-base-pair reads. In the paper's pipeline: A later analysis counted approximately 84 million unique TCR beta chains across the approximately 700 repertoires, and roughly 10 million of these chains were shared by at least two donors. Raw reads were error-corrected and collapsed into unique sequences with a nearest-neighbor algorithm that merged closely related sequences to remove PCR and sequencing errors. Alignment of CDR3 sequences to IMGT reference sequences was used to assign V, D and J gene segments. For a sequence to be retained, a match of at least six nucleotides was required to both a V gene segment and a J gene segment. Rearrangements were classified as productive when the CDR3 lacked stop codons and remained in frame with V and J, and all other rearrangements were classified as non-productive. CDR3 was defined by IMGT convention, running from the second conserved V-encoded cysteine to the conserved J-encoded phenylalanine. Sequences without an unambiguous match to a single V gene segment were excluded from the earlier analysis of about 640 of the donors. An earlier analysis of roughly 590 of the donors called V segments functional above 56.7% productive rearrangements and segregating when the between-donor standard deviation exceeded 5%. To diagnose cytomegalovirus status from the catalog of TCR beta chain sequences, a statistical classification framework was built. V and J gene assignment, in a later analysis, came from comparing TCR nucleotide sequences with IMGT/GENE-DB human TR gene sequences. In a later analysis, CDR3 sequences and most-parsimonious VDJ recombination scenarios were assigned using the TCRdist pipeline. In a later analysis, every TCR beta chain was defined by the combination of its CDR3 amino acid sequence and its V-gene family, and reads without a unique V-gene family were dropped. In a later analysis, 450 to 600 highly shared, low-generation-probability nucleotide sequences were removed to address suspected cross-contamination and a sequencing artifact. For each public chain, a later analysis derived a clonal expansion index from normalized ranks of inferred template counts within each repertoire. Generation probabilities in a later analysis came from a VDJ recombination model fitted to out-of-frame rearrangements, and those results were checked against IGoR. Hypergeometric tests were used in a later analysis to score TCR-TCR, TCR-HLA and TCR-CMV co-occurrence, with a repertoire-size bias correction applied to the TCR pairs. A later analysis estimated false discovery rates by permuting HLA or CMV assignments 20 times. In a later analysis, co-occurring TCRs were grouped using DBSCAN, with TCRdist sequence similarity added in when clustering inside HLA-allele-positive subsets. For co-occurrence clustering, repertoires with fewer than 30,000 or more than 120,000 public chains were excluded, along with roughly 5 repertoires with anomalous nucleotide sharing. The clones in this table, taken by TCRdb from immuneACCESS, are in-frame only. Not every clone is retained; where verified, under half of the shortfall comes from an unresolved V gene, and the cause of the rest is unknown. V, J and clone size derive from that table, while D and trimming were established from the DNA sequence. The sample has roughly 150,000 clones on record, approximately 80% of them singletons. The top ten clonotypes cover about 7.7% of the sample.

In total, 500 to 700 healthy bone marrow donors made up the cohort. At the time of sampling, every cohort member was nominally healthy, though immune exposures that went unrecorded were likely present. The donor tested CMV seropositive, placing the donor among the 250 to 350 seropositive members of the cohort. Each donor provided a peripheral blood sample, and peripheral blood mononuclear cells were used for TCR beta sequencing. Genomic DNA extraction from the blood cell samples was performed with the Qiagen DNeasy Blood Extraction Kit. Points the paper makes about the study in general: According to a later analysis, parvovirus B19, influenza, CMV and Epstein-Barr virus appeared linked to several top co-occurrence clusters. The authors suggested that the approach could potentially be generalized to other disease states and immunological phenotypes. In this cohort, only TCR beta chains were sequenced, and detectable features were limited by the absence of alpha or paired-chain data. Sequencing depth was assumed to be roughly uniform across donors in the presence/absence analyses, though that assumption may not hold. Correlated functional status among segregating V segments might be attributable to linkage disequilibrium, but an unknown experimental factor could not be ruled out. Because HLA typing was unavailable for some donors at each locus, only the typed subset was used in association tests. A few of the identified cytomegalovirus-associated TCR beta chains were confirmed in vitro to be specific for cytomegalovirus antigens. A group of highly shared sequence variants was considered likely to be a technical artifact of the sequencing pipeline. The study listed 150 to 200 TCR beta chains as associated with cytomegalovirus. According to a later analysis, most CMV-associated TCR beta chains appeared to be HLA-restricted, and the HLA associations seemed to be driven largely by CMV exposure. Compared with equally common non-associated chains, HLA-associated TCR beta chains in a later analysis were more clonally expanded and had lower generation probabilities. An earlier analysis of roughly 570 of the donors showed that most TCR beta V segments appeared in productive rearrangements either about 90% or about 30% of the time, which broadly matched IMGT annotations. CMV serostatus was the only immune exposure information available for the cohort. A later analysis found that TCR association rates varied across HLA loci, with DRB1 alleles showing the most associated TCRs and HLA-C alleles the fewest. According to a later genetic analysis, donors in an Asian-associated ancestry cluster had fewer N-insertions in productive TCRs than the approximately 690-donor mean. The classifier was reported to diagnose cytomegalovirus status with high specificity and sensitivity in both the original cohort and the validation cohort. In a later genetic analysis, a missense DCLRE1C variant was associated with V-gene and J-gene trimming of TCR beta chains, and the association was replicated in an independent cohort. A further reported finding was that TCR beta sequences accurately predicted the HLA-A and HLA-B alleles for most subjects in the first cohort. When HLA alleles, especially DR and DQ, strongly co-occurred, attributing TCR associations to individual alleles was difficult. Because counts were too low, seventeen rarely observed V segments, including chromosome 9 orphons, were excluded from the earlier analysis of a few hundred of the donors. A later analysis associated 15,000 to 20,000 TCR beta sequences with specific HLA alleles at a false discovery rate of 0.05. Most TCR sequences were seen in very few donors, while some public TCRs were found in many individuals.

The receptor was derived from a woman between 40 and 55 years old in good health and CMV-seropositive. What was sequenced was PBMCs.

The nucleotide sequence is given as TGTGCCAGCAGCTTGGAATCCTACGAGCAGTACTTC. Translated, it gives CASSLESYEQYF. This chain is built from TRBV5-4 and TRBJ2-5; the D gene lacks a confident call. The J call is in doubt because the DNA end fits TRBJ2-7 better. Based on the germline V gene (reference sequence), the CDR1 and CDR2 sequences are SGHNT and YYREEE. From the cysteine up to the phenylalanine, the CDR3 has a length of 12 residues. Only the CDR3 region is kept as DNA, spanning 36 bases read in frame from base 1.